The 16 T cell receptor beta chains below come from one sample, sequenced in a study of vaccination and CD4 T cells after COVID-19. Their antigens remain unidentified. The study sequenced cultured CD4+ T cell DNA using the Oncomine TCR Beta short-read assay. TCRdb ran MiXCR on the PCR reads and lists one entry per CDR3 protein. The sample carries several thousand distinct CDR3 sequences, about 25% recorded once. Treatment denoted: 10-day PBMC culture with coronavirus spike peptide pools or control peptides (ViraFEST assay). The sequencing here drew on CD4+ T cells from blood, cultured in vitro, taken after SARS-CoV-2 vaccination. These receptors originate from a human donor who had recovered from COVID-19.

This chain connects TRBV19 to TRBJ1-1, with 7 bases that match TRBD1. The CDR3 consists of 14 residues. J was trimmed by 4 bases and V by 3 bases; bases with no gene match: 5. Germline V gene sequence: CDR1 LNHDA, CDR2 SQIVND (reference sequence). This CDR3 reads CASSILRQGTEAFF. The DNA of the CDR3 is TGTGCCAGTAGTATTCTTCGACAGGGCACTGAAGCTTTCTTT.

This clonotype qualifies as medium-sized (0.01 to 0.1%). The V call is TRBV7-9, the J call TRBJ2-1; the D gene is possibly TRBD1 (5 bases). Germline values: CDR1 SEHNR, CDR2 FQNEAQ (reference sequence). The V end lost 1 base, the J end lost 4 bases, and 11 bases lay between the germline ends. The CDR3 totals 15 residues. CDR3 amino acids: CASSLGGTIYNEQFF. The DNA for the CDR3 is TGTGCCAGCAGCTTAGGGGGCACAATTTACAATGAGCAGTTCTTC.

In its sample, this clonotype was seen a few times. The rearrangement links TRBV7-3 to TRBJ1-1, with 7 positions matching TRBD1. Germline V CDR1 and CDR2: SGHTA, FQGTGA. The J segment lost 5 bases and the V segment lost 4 bases, leaving 4 bases of the junction unmatched. This CDR3 has 13 residues. The CDR3 nucleotides read TGTGCCAGCAGCTGGCAGGGGGGAACTGAAGCTTTCTTT. This codes for CASSWQGGTEAFF.

V gene TRBV25-1 combines with J gene TRBJ2-2; tentatively, D is TRBD1 (5 bases). This CDR3 is built from 14 residues. V was shortened by 6 bases and J by 4 bases, with 12 bases between the two germline ends. CDR1 is MGHDK, CDR2 SYGVNS, per germline. Written as DNA, the CDR3 is TGTGCCAGCAGAGAGCAGGGTGGCACCGGGGAGCTGTTTTTT. Its translation is CASREQGGTGELFF.

V is TRBV20-1 and J is TRBJ1-2; D uncertain. This CDR3 contains 15 residues. Trimming cost V 3 bases and J 9 bases, with 23 bases left between them. Germline loops: CDR1 DFQATT, CDR2 SNEGSKA (reference sequence). CDR3 sequence (DNA): TGCAGTGCTAGGCCCTCCGGGGAGGCCTCTATTAGCTACACCTTC. It yields the protein CSARPSGEASISYTF.

This clonotype has only a few counts. The chain carries TRBV28 and TRBJ1-1; 9 nucleotides line up with TRBD1. This CDR3 has 14 amino acids. CDR1 MDHEN and CDR2 SYDVKM come from the germline V gene. The ends lost 6 bases at V and 5 bases at J; junction bases unmatched: 7. CDR3 protein: CASRPPGQGTEAFF. CDR3 bases: TGTGCCAGCAGACCCCCGGGACAGGGAACTGAAGCTTTCTTT.

The chain combines TRBV28 with TRBJ1-2; TRBD1 aligns across 7 bases. The germline CDR1 and CDR2 sequences are MDHEN and SYDVKM. This CDR3 is built from 14 residues. Unmatched junction bases numbered 5, after V lost 4 bases and J lost 3 bases. DNA of the CDR3: TGTGCCAGCAGTTACGGCAGGGGGGACTATGGCTACACCTTC. Its translation: CASSYGRGDYGYTF.

This clonotype was detected a few times. This rearrangement joins TRBV20-1 to TRBJ2-1, with TRBD2 identical over 8 bases. J lost 4 bases, V lost 3 bases, and 11 bases had no gene match. The CDR3 consists of 16 residues. Per germline, CDR1 DFQATT and CDR2 SNEGSKA (reference sequence). CDR3 DNA sequence: TGCAGTGCTAGCCCCCCGTCGGGGGGGCGGTACAATGAGCAGTTCTTC. It codes for CSASPPSGGRYNEQFF.

By proportion, this clonotype is medium-sized (0.01 to 0.1%). The chain links TRBV20-1 to TRBJ1-2, with 7 bases lining up with TRBD1. Per germline, CDR1 DFQATT and CDR2 SNEGSKA (reference sequence). The CDR3 totals 14 residues. Germline trimming cut 3 bases from V and 4 bases from J; bases unmatched to any gene: 8. CDR3 in amino acids: CSARVQGVGYGYTF. For the CDR3, the DNA is TGCAGTGCTAGGGTTCAGGGGGTCGGCTATGGCTACACCTTC.

This clonotype has just a few counts. The chain recombines TRBV10-2 with TRBJ1-2, with D hard to call. The CDR3 spans 13 residues. Trimming cost V 6 bases and J 6 bases, with 14 bases left between them. The germline gives CDR1 WSHSY, CDR2 SAAADI. CDR3 residues: CASSGRGGNGYTF. Here the CDR3 DNA reads TGCGCCAGCAGCGGCCGGGGAGGCAATGGCTACACCTTC.

The chain recombines TRBV15 with TRBJ2-3, with D unclear. Germline assignment: CDR1 LNHNV and CDR2 YYDKDF (reference sequence). CDR3 length: 19 amino acids. V lost 0 bases to trimming and J lost 0 bases, with 19 bases between them. This chain's CDR3 is CATSRDPPGWRKSTDTQYF. Written as DNA, the CDR3 is TGTGCCACCAGCAGAGATCCGCCTGGGTGGCGGAAGAGCACAGATACGCAGTATTTT.

This clonotype is labeled as medium-sized. The chain combines TRBV7-2 with TRBJ2-5, with D possibly being TRBD1 (6 bases). Trimming stripped 4 bases from V and 5 bases from J, with 11 bases between. The CDR3 contains 13 residues. Germline CDR1 and CDR2: SGHTA and FQGNSA. Here the CDR3 reads CASSSGVWETQYF. In nucleotides, the CDR3 is TGTGCCAGCAGCTCAGGGGTCTGGGAGACCCAGTACTTC.

V is TRBV24-1 and J is TRBJ2-1; 14 bases align to TRBD2. The CDR3 spans 16 residues. J lost 10 bases, V lost 4 bases, and 8 bases had no gene match. The germline V gene encodes CDR1 KGHDR and CDR2 SFDVKD. The CDR3 DNA sequence: TGTGCCACCAGTGACCCCGGGACTAGCGGGAGTCAGGAGCAGTTCTTC. This encodes CATSDPGTSGSQEQFF.

This clonotype has more than one count but fewer than ten. This rearrangement joins TRBV6-1 to TRBJ1-5, with TRBD1 matching 7 bases. The CDR3 extends over 15 amino acids. Germline V gene lookup returns CDR1 MNHNS and CDR2 SASEGT. The ends lost 5 bases at V and 0 bases at J; junction bases unmatched: 4. This CDR3 reads CASSLQGNSNQPQHF. The CDR3 DNA follows: TGTGCCAGCAGTCTACAGGGGAATAGCAATCAGCCCCAGCATTTT.

By share of the sample, this clonotype is medium-sized. This chain joins TRBV27 and TRBJ2-3; no firm D call. Trimming took 2 bases from V and 0 from J, leaving 3 bases between them. This CDR3 spans 13 amino acids. Germline CDR1 is MNHEY and CDR2 is SMNVEV (reference sequence). The CDR3 region has the DNA TGTGCCAGCAGTTTACGCAGCACAGATACGCAGTATTTT. Encoded protein: CASSLRSTDTQYF.

This clonotype has a handful of counts. The chain is built from TRBV29-1 and TRBJ2-3; a weak D match, TRBD2 (7 bases). There are 12 residues in the CDR3. The V gene's germline CDR1 is SQVTM and CDR2 ANQGSEA. V lost 4 bases and J 4 bases, leaving 9 bases between the germline ends. CDR3 DNA: TGCAGCGTTGTAGGGGGGGCAGATACGCAGTATTTT. Its translation: CSVVGGADTQYF.